This T cell receptor beta chain comes out of a study of shared clonotypes between healthy human individuals. Here immunoSEQ multiplex PCR was the method, and the copy in TCRdb shows in-frame clones only, minus some. The sample shows about 490,000 clones, around 73% of them seen only once. The CDR3 extends over 14 amino acids. V was pared by 8 bases and J by 2 bases, with 16 bases between. CDR1 SGHTA and CDR2 FQGNSA come from the germline V gene. This TCR came from a woman in her thirties or forties in good health. Some clones in this sample may be carry-over from other donors' samples. Input material: PBMCs. The chain combines TRBV7-2 with TRBJ2-7; possibly TRBD1 for D (6 bases). The CDR3 coding sequence is TGTGCCAGCGGGAAAGGGGACATAGCCTACGAGCAGTACTTC. Translation gives CASGKGDIAYEQYF. Filled out from reference TRBV7-2 and TRBJ2-7, the complete variable domain reads GAGVSQSPSNKVTEKGKDVELRCDPISGHTALYWYRQSLGQGLEFLIYFQGNSAPDKSGLPSDRFSAERTGGSVSTLTIQRTQQEDSAVYLCASGKGDIAYEQYFGPGTRLTVT.